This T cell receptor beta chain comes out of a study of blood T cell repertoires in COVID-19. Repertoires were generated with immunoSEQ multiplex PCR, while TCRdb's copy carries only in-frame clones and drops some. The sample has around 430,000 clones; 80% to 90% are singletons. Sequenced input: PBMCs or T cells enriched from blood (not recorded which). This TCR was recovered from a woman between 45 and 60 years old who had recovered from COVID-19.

CDR3 in DNA: TGTGCCGCAGCGCCGGGAGGGTCAAGCTGGGCTGGAAACACCATATATTTT. As protein: CAAAPGGSSWAGNTIYF. This chain links TRBV28 with TRBJ1-3; D is uncertain. CDR3 size: 17 residues. Germline-derived CDR1 and CDR2 are MDHEN and SYDVKM. Trimming stripped 11 bases from V and 2 bases from J, with 25 bases between.